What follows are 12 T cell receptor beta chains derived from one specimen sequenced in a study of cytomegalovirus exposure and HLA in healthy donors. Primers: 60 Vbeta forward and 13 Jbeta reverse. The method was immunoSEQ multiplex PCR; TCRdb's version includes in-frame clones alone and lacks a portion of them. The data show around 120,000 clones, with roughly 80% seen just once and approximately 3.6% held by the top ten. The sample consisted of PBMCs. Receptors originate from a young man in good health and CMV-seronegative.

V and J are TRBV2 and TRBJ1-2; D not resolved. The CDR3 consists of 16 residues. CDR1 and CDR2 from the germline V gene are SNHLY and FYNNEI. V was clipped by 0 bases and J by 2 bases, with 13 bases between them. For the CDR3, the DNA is TGTGCCAGCAGTGAAGCGGAACAGACGTTAAACTATGGCTACACCTTC. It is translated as CASSEAEQTLNYGYTF.

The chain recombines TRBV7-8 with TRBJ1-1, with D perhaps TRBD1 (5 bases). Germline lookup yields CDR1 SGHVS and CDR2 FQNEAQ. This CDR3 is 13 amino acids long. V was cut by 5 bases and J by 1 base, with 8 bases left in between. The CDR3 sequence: CASSLTGNTEAFF. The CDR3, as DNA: TGTGCCAGCAGCCTTACAGGGAACACTGAAGCTTTCTTT.

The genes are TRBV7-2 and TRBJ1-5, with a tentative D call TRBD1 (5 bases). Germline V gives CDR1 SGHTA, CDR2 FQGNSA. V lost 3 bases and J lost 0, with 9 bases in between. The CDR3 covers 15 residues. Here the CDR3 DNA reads TGTGCCAGCAGCTTGGGGGGAAATAGCAATCAGCCCCAGCATTTT. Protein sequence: CASSLGGNSNQPQHF. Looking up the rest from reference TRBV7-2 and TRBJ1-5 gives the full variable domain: GAGVSQSPSNKVTEKGKDVELRCDPISGHTALYWYRQSLGQGLEFLIYFQGNSAPDKSGLPSDRFSAERTGGSVSTLTIQRTQQEDSAVYLCASSLGGNSNQPQHFGDGTRLSIL.

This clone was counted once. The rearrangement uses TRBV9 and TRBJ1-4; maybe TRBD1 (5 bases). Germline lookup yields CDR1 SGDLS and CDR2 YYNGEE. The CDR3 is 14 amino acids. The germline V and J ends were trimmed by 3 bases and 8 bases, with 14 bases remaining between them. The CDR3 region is CASSDGTGREKLFF. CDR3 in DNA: TGTGCCAGCAGCGACGGGACCGGGAGGGAAAAACTGTTTTTT.

In DNA form, the CDR3 reads TGTGCCAGCAGTCTGATGACAGGGGGGACTGAAGCTTTCTTT. Translated: CASSLMTGGTEAFF. The V and J genes are TRBV27 and TRBJ1-1, with 9 nucleotides matching TRBD1. The CDR3 is 14 residues long. CDR1 and CDR2 (germline): MNHEY, SMNVEV (reference sequence). V was pared by 5 bases and J by 5 bases, with 6 bases of the junction left unmatched.

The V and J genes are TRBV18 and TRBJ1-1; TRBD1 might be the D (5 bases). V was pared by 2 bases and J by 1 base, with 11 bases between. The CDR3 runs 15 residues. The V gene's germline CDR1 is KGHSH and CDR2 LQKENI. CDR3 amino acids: CASSPWRQSNTEAFF. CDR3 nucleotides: TGTGCCAGCTCACCATGGAGACAGTCGAACACTGAAGCTTTCTTT. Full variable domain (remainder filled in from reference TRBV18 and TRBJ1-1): NAGVMQNPRHLVRRRGQEARLRCSPMKGHSHVYWYRQLPEEGLKFMVYLQKENIIDESGMPKERFSAEFPKEGPSILRIQQVVRGDSAAYFCASSPWRQSNTEAFFGQGTRLTVV.

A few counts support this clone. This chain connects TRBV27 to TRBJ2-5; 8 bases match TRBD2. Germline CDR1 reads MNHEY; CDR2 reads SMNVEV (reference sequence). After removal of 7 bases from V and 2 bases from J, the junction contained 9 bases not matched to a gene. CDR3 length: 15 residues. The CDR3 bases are TGTGCCAGCATGGATGGCGGGAGGTTGCAAGAGACCCAGTACTTC. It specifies CASMDGGRLQETQYF.

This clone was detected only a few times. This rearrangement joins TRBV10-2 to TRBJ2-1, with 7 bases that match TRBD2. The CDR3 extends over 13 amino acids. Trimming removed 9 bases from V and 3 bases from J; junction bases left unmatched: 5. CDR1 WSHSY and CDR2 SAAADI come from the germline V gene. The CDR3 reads CARGGTLYNEQFF. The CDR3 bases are TGCGCCAGGGGGGGGACCCTCTACAATGAGCAGTTCTTC.

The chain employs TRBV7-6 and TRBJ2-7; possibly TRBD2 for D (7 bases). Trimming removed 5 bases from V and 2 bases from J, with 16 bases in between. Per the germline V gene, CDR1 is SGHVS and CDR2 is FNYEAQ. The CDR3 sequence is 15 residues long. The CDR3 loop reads CASSPGAGVTYEQYF. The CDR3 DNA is TGTGCCAGCAGCCCAGGGGCGGGGGTTACCTACGAGCAGTACTTC. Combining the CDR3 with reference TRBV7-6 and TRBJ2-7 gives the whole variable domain GAGVSQSPRYKVTKRGQDVALRCDPISGHVSLYWYRQALGQGPEFLTYFNYEAQQDKSGLPNDRFSAERPEGSISTLTIQRTEQRDSAMYRCASSPGAGVTYEQYFGPGTRLTVT.

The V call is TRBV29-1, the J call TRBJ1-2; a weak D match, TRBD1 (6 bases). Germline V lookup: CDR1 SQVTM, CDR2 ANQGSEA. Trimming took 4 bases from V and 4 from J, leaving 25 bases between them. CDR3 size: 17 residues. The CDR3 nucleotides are TGCAGCGTTGTCCCTCCGGACAGAGTAATAATTAGCTATGGCTACACCTTC. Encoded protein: CSVVPPDRVIISYGYTF.

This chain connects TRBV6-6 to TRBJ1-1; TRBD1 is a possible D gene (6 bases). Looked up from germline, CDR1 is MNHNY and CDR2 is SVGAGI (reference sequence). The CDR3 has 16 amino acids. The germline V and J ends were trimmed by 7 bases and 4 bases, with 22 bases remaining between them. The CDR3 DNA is TGTGCCAGCAAGCCGAATACAGGGCTCCGTGGCACTGAAGCTTTCTTT. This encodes CASKPNTGLRGTEAFF.

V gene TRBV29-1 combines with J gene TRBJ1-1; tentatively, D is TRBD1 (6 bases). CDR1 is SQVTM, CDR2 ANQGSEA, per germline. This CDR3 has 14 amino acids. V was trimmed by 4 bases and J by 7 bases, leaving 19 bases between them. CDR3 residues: CSVAIPSKGGEAFF. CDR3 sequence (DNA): TGCAGCGTTGCGATTCCCAGCAAAGGGGGTGAAGCTTTCTTT.